This T cell receptor (beta chain) comes out of a study of regulatory T cells in long-lasting Graves disease. This clonotype was seen repeatedly, ten times or more. Documented time point: newly diagnosed GD, antithyroid drugs for less than 3 months. Scientists built the TCR library using RNA that was extracted from PBMCs. Arm-PCR with iRepertoire HTBI primers amplified the CDR3 regions for these TCR beta libraries. MiXCR, run by TCRdb on the multiplex PCR reads, gives a single entry per CDR3 protein. The profile covers 350,000 to 500,000 distinct CDR3 sequences, with about a sixth appearing a single time and 20% to 25% taken by the ten largest. These data also formed part of another study, on T cells in Graves' hyperthyroidism and ophthalmopathy.

The sequencing here drew on peripheral blood mononuclear cells (PBMCs), taken at new diagnosis, from a patient treated with antithyroid drugs. The receptor was derived from a woman between 18 and 29 years old with Graves disease.

This CDR3 reads CASSSSAVAYEQYF. The CDR3 nucleotides read TGTGCCAGCAGCTCCTCCGCGGTAGCGTACGAGCAGTACTTC. This chain links TRBV7-2 with TRBJ2-7; perhaps TRBD2 as D (5 bases). Trimming took off 4 bases at V and 4 bases at J, with 14 bases between the two ends. The germline CDR1 and CDR2 sequences are SGHTA and FQGNSA. The CDR3 extends over 14 amino acids.